The present entry profiles one T cell receptor beta chain with its context. This specimen belongs to a study of OX40 agonist ivuxolimab in advanced cancers. Turning to the study itself: Of mixed ages from about 23 to 90 and averaging about 56 years, the group was about 80% male.

Measured with immunoSEQ multiplex PCR; TCRdb has only the in-frame clones, and not every one. Of about 53,000 clones in the sample, 84% were seen once. The sequence derives from an adult with an advanced solid tumor such as melanoma, head and neck, liver or kidney cancer. This specimen was CD4+ or CD8+ T cells sorted from blood, taken in a trial of the OX40 agonist ivuxolimab.

The chain's CDR3 is CASSRWGDGYTF. The CDR3, as DNA: TGTGCCAGCAGTCGATGGGGGGATGGCTACACCTTC. The chain links TRBV27 to TRBJ1-2; tentative D call: TRBD1 (5 bases). The CDR3 is 12 amino acids. Trimming took 5 bases from V and 6 from J, leaving 10 bases between them. Germline V CDR1 and CDR2: MNHEY, SMNVEV (reference sequence).